The present TCR beta chain was sequenced within a study of CDR3 diversity in severe acne. The CDR3 length is 16 residues. A single record per CDR3 protein comes from TCRdb applying MiXCR to the PCR reads. This table holds more than 70,000 distinct CDR3 sequences, less than 65% found once. This clonotype is medium-sized by share. This clonotype originated in a male donor with severe acne vulgaris. This chain uses TRBV12-1 with TRBJ2-7; the D call in the table, TRBD2, was not verified against the DNA. TRBV12-1 is termed a pseudogene. Material for sequencing was blood. The chain's CDR3 is CASTRASGRTSYEQYF. In DNA, the CDR3 is TGTGCCAGCACCCGGGCTAGCGGGAGAACTTCCTACGAGCAGTACTTC.